This paragraph reports one T cell receptor beta chain. The data derive from a study of T cell responses to AZD1222 COVID-19 vaccine. Whole-study context: Some second doses came at about 4 weeks and others at about 12 weeks; these were pooled.

Measured with immunoSEQ multiplex PCR; TCRdb has only the in-frame clones, and not every one. Of about 99,000 clones listed, around nine tenths are singletons. The V end was cut by 3 bases, the J end by 1 base, with 10 bases between. The CDR3 is 14 amino acids. Per germline, CDR1 MNHNS and CDR2 SASEGT. The chain couples TRBV6-1 to TRBJ2-7; D call uncertain. The sequence was collected from an adult in good health. Sequences were derived from peripheral blood, sampled on day 0 of AZD1222 vaccination. This chain's CDR3 is CASSETDPSYEQYF. Here the CDR3 DNA reads TGTGCCAGCAGTGAGACGGACCCATCCTACGAGCAGTACTTC.